The clone carrying this T cell receptor (beta chain) was picked up a small number of times. This CDR3 is 14 amino acids long. Trimming stripped 2 bases from V and 5 bases from J, with 13 bases between. Germline-derived CDR1 and CDR2 are MNHEY and SVGAGI. This specimen belongs to a study of molecular identifiers for immune sequencing clone quantification. Study context: In replicates, the authors split RNA from around 20,000 or 100,000 naive CD8 cells five ways and sequenced four.

One entry per CDR3 protein, called by TCRdb with MiXCR from the PCR reads. Of about 500,000 distinct CDR3 sequences listed, over 20% are singletons. Sorting was used to obtain naive CD8 T cells (CD8+CD4-CCR7+CD45RA+). This receptor was obtained from a human donor in good health. Some libraries in this study had Jurkat cell RNA spiked in. The chain employs TRBV6-5 and TRBJ2-7; D is perhaps TRBD1 (5 bases). Sequencing input: naive CD8+ T cells from blood, with Jurkat cell RNA spiked in. The subset is: FACS-sorted CD8+CD4-CCR7+CD45RA+ naive T cells. CDR3 residues: CASSYRTIGDEQYF. Written as DNA, the CDR3 is TGTGCCAGCAGTTACCGGACAATCGGCGACGAGCAGTACTTC.